A selection of T cell receptor beta chains follows, all from one sample in a study of T cell responses to AZD1222 COVID-19 vaccine. The method was immunoSEQ multiplex PCR; TCRdb's version includes in-frame clones alone and lacks a portion of them. The data hold around 170,000 clones, with roughly 91% observed a single time. This specimen consisted of peripheral blood, obtained on day 0 of AZD1222 vaccination. The receptors were gathered from an adult in good health. The CDR3 runs from the conserved cysteine through the conserved F or W. A D gene is named only where the DNA matches it firmly. Size is omitted from some rows. Given values are once, few, many or a class for expanded clones.

CASSSPRDPSSYEQYF	TGTGCCAGCAGTTCCCCTAGGGACCCGAGCTCCTACGAGCAGTACTTC	-	-	TRBV6-5	TRBJ2-7
CASSADSAGGNTIYF	TGCGCCAGCAGCGCGGACAGCGCGGGAGGAAACACCATATATTTT	-	-	TRBV10-2	TRBJ1-3
CASSYSTGGHSYEQYF	TGTGCCAGCAGTTACTCGACGGGGGGACACTCCTACGAGCAGTACTTC	-	-	TRBV6-6	TRBJ2-7
CASKRQIQETQYF	TGTGCCAGTAAACGACAGATCCAAGAGACCCAGTACTTC	-	once	TRBV2	TRBJ2-5
CASSYQGVFPYNEQFF	TGTGCCAGCAGTTACCAGGGGGTTTTCCCTTACAATGAGCAGTTCTTC	TRBD1	once	TRBV6-6	TRBJ2-1
CATSEGGGGEQFF	TGTGCCACCAGTGAGGGAGGGGGGGGTGAGCAGTTCTTC	-	-	TRBV24-1	TRBJ2-1
CATRLAGVNNEQFF	TGTGCCACCAGATTAGCGGGAGTAAACAATGAGCAGTTCTTC	TRBD2	-	TRBV19	TRBJ2-1
CSASQGTGEWTEAFF	TGCAGTGCTAGTCAGGGAACAGGGGAATGGACTGAAGCTTTCTTT	TRBD1	-	TRBV20-1	TRBJ1-1
CASSSSLARSANSPLHF	TGTGCCAGCAGCTCAAGTCTCGCTAGGAGTGCAAATTCACCCCTCCACTTT	-	-	TRBV11-2	TRBJ1-6
CASSRSPSGGLTDTQYF	TGTGCCAGCAGTCGATCCCCCAGCGGGGGCCTCACAGATACGCAGTATTTT	TRBD2	-	TRBV27	TRBJ2-3
CASSYGTSGSNEQFF	TGTGCCAGCAGTTACGGGACTAGCGGGAGCAATGAGCAGTTCTTC	TRBD2	-	TRBV6-5	TRBJ2-1
CASSQDINPTQGPTF	TGCGCCAGCAGCCAAGATATCAACCCCACCCAGGGCCCCACCTTC	-	-	TRBV4-1	TRBJ1-2
CASSPYRDRDNSPLHF	TGTGCCAGCTCACCCTACCGGGACAGGGATAATTCACCCCTCCACTTT	TRBD1	-	TRBV18	TRBJ1-6
CASSQTRYEQYF	TGTGCCAGCAGCCAAACCCGCTACGAGCAGTACTTC	-	-	TRBV14	TRBJ2-7
CASSRILGFGETQYF	TGTGCCAGCAGCCGCATCCTTGGGTTTGGAGAGACCCAGTACTTC	-	once	TRBV5-8	TRBJ2-5
CASSWAGTGAHEQYF	TGTGCCAGCAGCTGGGCCGGGACAGGGGCTCACGAGCAGTACTTC	TRBD1	-	TRBV7-6	TRBJ2-7